This T cell receptor (beta chain) came from a study of T cell responses to AZD1222 COVID-19 vaccine. Study-level points and caveats: Recipients of two AZD1222 doses showed rising Spike-specific TCR breadth and depth.

In germline, CDR1 is LGHNA, CDR2 YNFKEQ. This CDR3 region has 14 residues. V shed 2 bases and J 6 bases; nucleotides not matched to a gene: 2. Sequencing used immunoSEQ multiplex PCR; TCRdb keeps in-frame clones, though not all of them. The repertoire holds around 71,000 clones, with 80% as singletons. About this clone: Its matching antigen is unknown.

The V call is TRBV4-2, the J call TRBJ2-4; 9 bases are shared with TRBD1. This TCR came from an adult who received the AZD1222 COVID-19 vaccine. The input for sequencing was peripheral blood, taken 28 days after the second AZD1222 dose. CDR3 bases: TGTGCCAGCAGCCAACCGGGACAGGGAAACATTCAGTACTTC. This encodes CASSQPGQGNIQYF.